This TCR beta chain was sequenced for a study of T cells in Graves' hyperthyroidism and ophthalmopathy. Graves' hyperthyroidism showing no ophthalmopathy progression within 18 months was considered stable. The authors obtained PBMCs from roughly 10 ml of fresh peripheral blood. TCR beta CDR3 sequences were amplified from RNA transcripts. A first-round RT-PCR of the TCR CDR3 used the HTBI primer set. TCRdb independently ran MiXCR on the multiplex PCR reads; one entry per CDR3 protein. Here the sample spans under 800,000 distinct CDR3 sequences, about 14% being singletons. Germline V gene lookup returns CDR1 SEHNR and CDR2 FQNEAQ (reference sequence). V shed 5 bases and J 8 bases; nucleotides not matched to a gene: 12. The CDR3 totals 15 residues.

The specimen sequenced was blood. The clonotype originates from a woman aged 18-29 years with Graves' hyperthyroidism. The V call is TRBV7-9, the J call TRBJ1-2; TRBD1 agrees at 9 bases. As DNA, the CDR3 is TGTGCCAGCAGCAGCCGAACCCGGACAGGGGCAGGCTACACCTTC. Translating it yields CASSSRTRTGAGYTF.